Described below is a single T cell receptor beta chain sequence and its context. This entry belongs to a study of shared clonotypes between healthy human individuals. The table came from immunoSEQ multiplex PCR; TCRdb's copy has only in-frame clones and leaves some out. The table records about 710,000 clones, around 70% of them present only once. V was cut by 1 base and J by 8 bases, with 8 bases left in between. This CDR3 is built from 13 residues. Germline assignment: CDR1 LGHNA and CDR2 YNFKEQ. The J gene is TRBJ2-2, the V gene TRBV4-2; no clear D. The TCR comes from a woman in her twenties or thirties in good health. Sequenced sample: memory CD4+ T cells sorted from blood. Subset specified: CD45RA-negative fraction. The CDR3 loop reads CASSQVEQGELFF. The CDR3 DNA reads TGTGCCAGCAGCCAAGTGGAACAGGGGGAGCTGTTTTTT.